The 5 T cell receptor beta chains reported below all come from one sample, sequenced in a study of T cell changes during pregnancy in multiple sclerosis. Sequencing used immunoSEQ multiplex PCR; TCRdb keeps in-frame clones, though not all of them. The data show roughly 110,000 clones, with roughly 92% seen just once and 1.5% to 1.9% held by the top ten. Specimen: peripheral blood, collected in the third trimester of pregnancy. The origin of the receptors is a female donor with multiple sclerosis, enrolled in a pregnancy study.

This clone was found a few times. The chain has TRBV9 and TRBJ1-1; D gene ambiguous. CDR1 and CDR2 (germline): SGDLS, YYNGEE. The V end lost 3 bases, the J end lost 2 bases, and 5 bases lay between the germline ends. The CDR3 has 12 amino acids. The CDR3 spells CASSAINTEAFF. CDR3 bases: TGTGCCAGCAGCGCTATAAACACTGAAGCTTTCTTT.

The V and J genes are TRBV13 and TRBJ1-2, with a possible D match to TRBD1 (6 bases). Trimming removed 5 bases at V and 4 bases at J, with 11 bases between. The CDR3 sequence is 13 residues long. The germline gives CDR1 PRHDT, CDR2 FYEKMQ (reference sequence). The CDR3 coding sequence is TGTGCCAGCAGCGGGGGACAAGCCTATGGCTACACCTTC. This translates into CASSGGQAYGYTF.

The chain recombines TRBV28 with TRBJ2-1, with a weak D call TRBD2 (5 bases). V dropped 5 bases and J dropped 12 bases, with 20 bases sitting between them. This CDR3 region has 14 residues. CDR1 is MDHEN and CDR2 is SYDVKM in the germline V gene. CDR3 DNA sequence: TGTGCCAGCAGTCCCCCCGGTGAGGGCGTTGCGCAGTTCTTC. This gives the protein CASSPPGEGVAQFF.

The gene calls are TRBV7-8 and TRBJ2-7; 7 bases agree with TRBD1. CDR3 length: 14 residues. V lost 5 bases to trimming and J lost 4 bases; unmatched junction nucleotides: 8. The germline CDR1 and CDR2 sequences are SGHVS and FQNEAQ. Here the CDR3 reads CASSIDREWYEQYF. CDR3 bases: TGTGCCAGCAGCATCGACAGGGAATGGTACGAGCAGTACTTC.

The chain has TRBV7-3 and TRBJ1-1; D is undetermined. The CDR3 consists of 13 residues. Trimming took off 3 bases at V and 4 bases at J, with 9 bases between the two ends. Germline CDR1 and CDR2: SGHTA and FQGTGA. CDR3 bases: TGTGCCAGCAGCTTTGAGCGGAGCACTGAAGCTTTCTTT. Amino acids: CASSFERSTEAFF.